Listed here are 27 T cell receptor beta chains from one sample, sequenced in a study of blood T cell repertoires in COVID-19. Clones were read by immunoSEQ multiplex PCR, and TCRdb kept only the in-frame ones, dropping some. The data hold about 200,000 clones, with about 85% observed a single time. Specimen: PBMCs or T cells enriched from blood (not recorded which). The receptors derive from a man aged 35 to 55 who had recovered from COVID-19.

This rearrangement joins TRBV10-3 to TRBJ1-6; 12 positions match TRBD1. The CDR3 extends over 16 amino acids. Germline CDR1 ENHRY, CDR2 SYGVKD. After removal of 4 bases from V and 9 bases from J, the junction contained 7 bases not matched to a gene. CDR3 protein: CAISGGTGGASSPLHF. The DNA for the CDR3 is TGTGCCATCAGTGGAGGGACAGGGGGCGCGTCTTCACCCCTCCACTTT.

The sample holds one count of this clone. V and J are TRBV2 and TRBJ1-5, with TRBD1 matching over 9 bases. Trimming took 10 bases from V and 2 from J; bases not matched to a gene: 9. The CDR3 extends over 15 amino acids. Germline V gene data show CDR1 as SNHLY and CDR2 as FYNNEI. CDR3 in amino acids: CATRDRVGGNQPQHF. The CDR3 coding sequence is TGTGCCACCCGGGACAGGGTTGGAGGCAATCAGCCCCAGCATTTT.

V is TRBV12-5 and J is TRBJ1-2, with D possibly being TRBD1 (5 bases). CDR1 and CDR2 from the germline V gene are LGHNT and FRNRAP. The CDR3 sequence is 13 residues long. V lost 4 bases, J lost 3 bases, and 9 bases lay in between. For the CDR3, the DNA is TGTGCTAGTGGTTCCGGGGGTTACTATGGCTACACCTTC. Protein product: CASGSGGYYGYTF.

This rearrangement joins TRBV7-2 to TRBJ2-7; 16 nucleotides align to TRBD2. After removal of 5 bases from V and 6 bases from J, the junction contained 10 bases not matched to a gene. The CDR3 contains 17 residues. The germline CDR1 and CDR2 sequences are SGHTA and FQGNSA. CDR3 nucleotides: TGTGCCAGCAGCCTCTCCGGGACTAGCGGGAGGGCCGGCGAGCAGTACTTC. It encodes CASSLSGTSGRAGEQYF.

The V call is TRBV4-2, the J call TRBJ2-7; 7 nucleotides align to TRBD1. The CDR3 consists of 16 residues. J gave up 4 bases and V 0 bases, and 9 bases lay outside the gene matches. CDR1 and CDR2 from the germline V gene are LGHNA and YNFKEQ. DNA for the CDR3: TGTGCCAGCAGCCAAGATTTAGTTGGGACAGCTTACGAGCAGTACTTC. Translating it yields CASSQDLVGTAYEQYF.

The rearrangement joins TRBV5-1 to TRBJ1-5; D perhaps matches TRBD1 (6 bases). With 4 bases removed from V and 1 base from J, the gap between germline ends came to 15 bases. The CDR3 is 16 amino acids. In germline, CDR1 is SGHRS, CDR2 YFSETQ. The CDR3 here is CASSELGGYSNQPQHF. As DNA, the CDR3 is TGCGCCAGCAGCGAATTAGGGGGATACAGCAATCAGCCCCAGCATTTT.

DNA for the CDR3: TGTGCCTGGATGGGGGGGGCGAACACTGAAGCTTTCTTT. It is translated as CAWMGGANTEAFF. The V gene is TRBV30, the J gene TRBJ1-1; perhaps TRBD1 as D (6 bases). In germline, CDR1 is GTSNPN, CDR2 SVGIG (reference sequence). The CDR3 extends over 13 amino acids. V was clipped by 4 bases and J by 1 base, with 10 bases between them.

CDR3 in DNA: TGTGCCAGCAGCTTAGTGTGGACAGGGCAGAGTGAGCAGTTCTTC. This translates into CASSLVWTGQSEQFF. The V call is TRBV11-2, the J call TRBJ2-1, with 8 bases fitting TRBD1. The germline V gene has CDR1 SGHAT and CDR2 FQNNGV. The CDR3 loop spans 15 amino acids. The ends lost 1 base at V and 9 bases at J; junction bases unmatched: 8.

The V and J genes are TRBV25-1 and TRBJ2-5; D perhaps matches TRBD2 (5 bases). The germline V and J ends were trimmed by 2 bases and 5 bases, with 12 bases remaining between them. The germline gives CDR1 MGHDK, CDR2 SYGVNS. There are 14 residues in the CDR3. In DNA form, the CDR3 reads TGTGCCAGCAGTGAACTAGGTTGGGAGGAGACCCAGTACTTC. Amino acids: CASSELGWEETQYF.

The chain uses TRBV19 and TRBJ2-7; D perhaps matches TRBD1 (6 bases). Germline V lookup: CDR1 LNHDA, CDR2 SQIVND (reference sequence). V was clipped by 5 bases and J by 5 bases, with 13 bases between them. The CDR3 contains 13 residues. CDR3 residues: CASSSLQGHEQYF. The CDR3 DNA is TGTGCCAGTAGTTCTCTACAGGGACACGAGCAGTACTTC.

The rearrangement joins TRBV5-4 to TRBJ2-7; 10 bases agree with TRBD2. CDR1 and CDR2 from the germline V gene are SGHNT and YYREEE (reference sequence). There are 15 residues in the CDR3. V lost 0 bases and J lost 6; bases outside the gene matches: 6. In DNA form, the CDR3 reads TGTGCCAGCAGCTTGGGGCCCGGGACTAGCGTCGAGCAGTACTTC. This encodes CASSLGPGTSVEQYF. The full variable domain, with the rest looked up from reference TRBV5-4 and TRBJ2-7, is ETGVTQSPTHLIKTRGQQVTLRCSSQSGHNTVSWYQQALGQGPQFIFQYYREEENGRGNFPPRFSGLQFPNYSSELNVNALELDDSALYLCASSLGPGTSVEQYFGPGTRLTVT.

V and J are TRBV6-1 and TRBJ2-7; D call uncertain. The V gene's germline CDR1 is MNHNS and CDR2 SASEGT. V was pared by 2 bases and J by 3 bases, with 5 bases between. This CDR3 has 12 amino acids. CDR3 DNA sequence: TGTGCCAGCAGTGAAATTAACTACGAGCAGTACTTC. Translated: CASSEINYEQYF.

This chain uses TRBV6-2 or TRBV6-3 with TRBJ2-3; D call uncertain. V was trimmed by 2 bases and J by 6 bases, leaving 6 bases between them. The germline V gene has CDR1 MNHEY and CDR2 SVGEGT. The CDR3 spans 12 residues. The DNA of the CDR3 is TGTGCCAGCAGTTACCCTCCTGATACGCAGTATTTT. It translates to CASSYPPDTQYF.

CDR3 protein: CASSQDRVSGNTIYF. The CDR3 DNA is TGTGCCAGCAGCCAGGACAGGGTCTCTGGAAACACCATATATTTT. The chain carries TRBV6-6 and TRBJ1-3; TRBD1 aligns across 8 bases. CDR1 is MNHNY, CDR2 SVGAGI, per germline (reference sequence). This CDR3 has 15 residues. The trim removed 6 bases at V and 0 bases at J, leaving 4 bases unmatched.

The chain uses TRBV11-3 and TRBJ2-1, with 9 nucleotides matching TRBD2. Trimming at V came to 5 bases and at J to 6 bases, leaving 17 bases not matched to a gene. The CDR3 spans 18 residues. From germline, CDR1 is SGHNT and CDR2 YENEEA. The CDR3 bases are TGTGCCAGCAGCCCGGGCTGGCGGGAGGGCCTTAGGCCCAATGAGCAGTTCTTC. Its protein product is CASSPGWREGLRPNEQFF. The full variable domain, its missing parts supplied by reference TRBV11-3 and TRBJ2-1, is EAGVVQSPRYKIIEKKQPVAFWCNPISGHNTLYWYLQNLGQGPELLIRYENEEAVDDSQLPKDRFSAERLKGVDSTLKIQPAELGDSAVYLCASSPGWREGLRPNEQFFGPGTRLTVL.

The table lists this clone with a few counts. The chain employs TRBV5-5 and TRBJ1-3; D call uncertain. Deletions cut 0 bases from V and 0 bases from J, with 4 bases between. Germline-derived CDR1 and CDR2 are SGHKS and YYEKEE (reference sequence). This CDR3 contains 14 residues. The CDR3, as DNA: TGTGCCAGCAGCTTGGCCGTCTCTGGAAACACCATATATTTT. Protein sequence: CASSLAVSGNTIYF.

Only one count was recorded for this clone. The CDR3 coding sequence is TGTGCCAGCAGCCAGGGGGCGTACACTGAAGCTTTCTTT. This translates into CASSQGAYTEAFF. This rearrangement joins TRBV5-6 to TRBJ1-1; TRBD1 aligns across 8 bases. CDR1 and CDR2 (germline): SGHDT, YYEEEE. J was trimmed by 3 bases and V by 4 bases; bases with no gene match: 2. The CDR3 runs 13 residues.

CDR3 coding DNA: TGCGCCAGCAGCTTGGGGCAGGGGCGGACTGAAGCTTTCTTT. Residues: CASSLGQGRTEAFF. The rearrangement uses TRBV5-1 and TRBJ1-1; possibly TRBD1 for D (6 bases). V was clipped by 0 bases and J by 5 bases, with 11 bases between them. Per germline, CDR1 SGHRS and CDR2 YFSETQ. The CDR3 is 14 residues long.

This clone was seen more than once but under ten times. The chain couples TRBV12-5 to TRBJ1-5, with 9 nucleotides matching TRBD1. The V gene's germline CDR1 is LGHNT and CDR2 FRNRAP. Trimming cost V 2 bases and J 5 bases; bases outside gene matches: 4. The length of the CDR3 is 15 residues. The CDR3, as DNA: TGTGCTAGTGGTTTGTACAGGGGGCTCTATCAGCCCCAGCATTTT. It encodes CASGLYRGLYQPQHF.

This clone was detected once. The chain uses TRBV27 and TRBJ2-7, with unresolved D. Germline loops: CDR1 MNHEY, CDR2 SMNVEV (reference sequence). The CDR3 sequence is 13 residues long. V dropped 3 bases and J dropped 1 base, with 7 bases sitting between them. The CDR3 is CASSLTSSYEQYF. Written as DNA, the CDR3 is TGTGCCAGCAGTTTGACAAGTTCCTACGAGCAGTACTTC.

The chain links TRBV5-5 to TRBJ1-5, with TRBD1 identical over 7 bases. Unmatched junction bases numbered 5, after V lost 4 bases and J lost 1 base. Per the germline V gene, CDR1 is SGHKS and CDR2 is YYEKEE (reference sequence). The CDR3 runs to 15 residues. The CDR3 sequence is CASSGTGQSNQPQHF. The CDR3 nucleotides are TGTGCCAGCAGCGGCACGGGACAGAGCAATCAGCCCCAGCATTTT.

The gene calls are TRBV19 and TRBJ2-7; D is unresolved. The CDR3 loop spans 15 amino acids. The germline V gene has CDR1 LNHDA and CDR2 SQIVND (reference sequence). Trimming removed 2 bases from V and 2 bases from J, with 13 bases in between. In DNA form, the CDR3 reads TGTGCCAGTAGTATAAGCTATCTAGGCCCCTACGAGCAGTACTTC. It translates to CASSISYLGPYEQYF.

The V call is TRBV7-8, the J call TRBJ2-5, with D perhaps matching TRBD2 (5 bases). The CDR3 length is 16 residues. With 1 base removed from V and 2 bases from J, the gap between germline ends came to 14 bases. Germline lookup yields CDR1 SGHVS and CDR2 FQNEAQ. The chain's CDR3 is CASSLGPGRGQETQYF. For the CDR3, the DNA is TGTGCCAGCAGCTTAGGCCCCGGACGGGGACAAGAGACCCAGTACTTC.

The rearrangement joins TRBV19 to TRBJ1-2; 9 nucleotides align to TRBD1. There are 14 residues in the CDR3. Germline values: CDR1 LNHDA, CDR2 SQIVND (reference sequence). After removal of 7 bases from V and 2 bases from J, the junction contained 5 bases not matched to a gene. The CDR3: CASTSTGGNYGYTF. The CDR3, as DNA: TGTGCCAGTACCTCGACAGGGGGGAACTATGGCTACACCTTC.

CDR3 amino acids: CASSPKVLAGGELFF. The CDR3 DNA reads as TGTGCCAGCAGCCCGAAGGTCCTAGCCGGCGGGGAGCTGTTTTTT. The chain joins TRBV7-9 to TRBJ2-2; possibly TRBD2 for D (5 bases). This CDR3 is 15 amino acids long. With 5 bases removed from V and 7 bases from J, the gap between germline ends came to 17 bases. The V gene's germline CDR1 is SEHNR and CDR2 FQNEAQ (reference sequence).

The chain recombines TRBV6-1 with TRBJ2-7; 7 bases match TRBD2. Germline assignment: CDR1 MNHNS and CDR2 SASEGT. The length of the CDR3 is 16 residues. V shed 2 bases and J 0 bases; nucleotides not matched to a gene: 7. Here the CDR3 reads CASSEYGGTRSYEQYF. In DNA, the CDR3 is TGTGCCAGCAGTGAATACGGGGGGACCCGCTCCTACGAGCAGTACTTC.

CDR3 sequence: CASSPPGQGSNQPQHF. In nucleotides, the CDR3 is TGTGCCAGCTCACCTCCCGGGCAGGGAAGCAATCAGCCCCAGCATTTT. The chain is built from TRBV18 and TRBJ1-5, with a possible D match to TRBD1 (5 bases). V was pared by 3 bases and J by 1 base, with 13 bases between. Germline values: CDR1 KGHSH, CDR2 LQKENI. The CDR3 covers 16 residues.